These T cell receptor beta chains were read from a single sample in a study of T cells in Graves' hyperthyroidism and ophthalmopathy. TCRdb re-called the multiplex PCR reads with MiXCR, one entry per CDR3 protein. Of hundreds of thousands of distinct CDR3 sequences in the sample, approximately 14% were seen once. Sequenced material: blood. Receptors originate from a woman between 40 and 50 years old with Graves' ophthalmopathy. Each CDR3 is given with its conserved first and last residue. The D gene is left open where the match is weak. Expanded clones are given a class, and other clones once, few, many or no size at all.

TGTGCCAGCAGTTCAGGGAACTTCGGTGCGGAGACCCAGTACTTC | CASSSGNFGAETQYF | - | many | TRBJ2-5 | TRBV2
TGTGCCAGCAGTTACCCAGGACTAGCGGGAGTCGGCTACGAGCAGTACTTC | CASSYPGLAGVGYEQYF | TRBD2 | many | TRBJ2-7 | TRBV6-5
TGCAGTGCTAGGGCTAGAGGGAGGGTTTTCGGGGAGCTGTTTTTT | CSARARGRVFGELFF | TRBD2 | many | TRBJ2-2 | TRBV20-1
TGTGCCAGCAGCCCTCAGAGACAGACTGAAGCTTTCTTT | CASSPQRQTEAFF | - | many | TRBJ1-1 | TRBV9
TGTGCCAGCAGTCACATCCCGGGACAGGGCTCCTACGAGCAGTACTTC | CASSHIPGQGSYEQYF | TRBD1 | - | TRBJ2-7 | TRBV6-5
TGCAGTGCTCCCGGGACAGGGGTTTCCACTGAAGCTTTCTTT | CSAPGTGVSTEAFF | TRBD1 | many | TRBJ1-1 | TRBV20-1
TGCAGCGGGGGAGGGGCCGGGGAGCTGTTTTTT | CSGGGAGELFF | TRBD2 | many | TRBJ2-2 | TRBV29-1
TGTGCCAGCAGGCCAGGGGGCGGCTCCTACGAGCAGTACTTC | CASRPGGGSYEQYF | TRBD1 | many | TRBJ2-7 | TRBV7-2
TGTGCCAGCAGCCAAGAGCTAGCGGGAGTCGAGCAGTACTTC | CASSQELAGVEQYF | TRBD2 | - | TRBJ2-7 | TRBV4-2
TGTGCCAGCAGCTCCGACGATGGAACTGAAGCTTTCTTT | CASSSDDGTEAFF | - | many | TRBJ1-1 | TRBV6-2/TRBV6-3
TGTGCCAGCAGCTCCGCCCGGGACAGGGCTTCGACTCGGGATTACACTGAAGCTTTCTTT | CASSSARDRASTRDYTEAFF | TRBD1 | - | TRBJ1-1 | TRBV7-1
TGTGCCAGCAGCTTTTTTAGCTCCCCCTACGAGCAGTACTTC | CASSFFSSPYEQYF | - | many | TRBJ2-7 | TRBV7-2
TGTGCCAGCACTCTCCTTGGGGGAGGGACCCAGTACTTC | CASTLLGGGTQYF | - | many | TRBJ2-5 | TRBV2
TGTGCCAGCAGCCAAGATCTTGGGGACGAAGCTTTCTTT | CASSQDLGDEAFF | - | - | TRBJ1-1 | TRBV3-1
TGTGCGTGGACATTCAACACTGAAGCTTTCTTT | CAWTFNTEAFF | - | many | TRBJ1-1 | TRBV30
TGTGCCAGCAGCTTGACAGGGCTGAATTCCTACGAGCAGTACTTC | CASSLTGLNSYEQYF | TRBD1 | many | TRBJ2-7 | TRBV7-2
TGTGCCAGTAGTATAACAGGTCAAGGCGAGCAGTACTTC | CASSITGQGEQYF | - | many | TRBJ2-7 | TRBV19
TGTGCCAGCAGTGATCGTAAATCGGACAGACAGTACTTC | CASSDRKSDRQYF | - | - | TRBJ2-4 | TRBV2
TGTGCCAGCAGACCCAGTTACTCCTGGAGTCAGCAGTACTTC | CASRPSYSWSQQYF | - | many | TRBJ2-7 | TRBV28
TGTGCCAGCAGCGTAGAGGAGGGCGAGCAGTACTTC | CASSVEEGEQYF | - | many | TRBJ2-7 | TRBV9